Listed here are 5 T cell receptor beta chains from one sample, sequenced in a study of T-cell memory formation after mild COVID-19 (dated by TCRdb to the early 2020s). Libraries were prepared through 5' RACE. This sample was sequenced with an Illumina NovaSeq 6000. TCRdb trimmed public reads at Q25 via fastp, called clones via MiXCR and kept in-frame beta chains. Rows with one shared CDR3 protein collapse into an entry with the most common genes and DNA. Across this sample there are about 420,000 distinct CDR3 sequences, with around 22% seen only once. Together, the top ten hold 13% of the sample. The sequencing sample was made of PBMCs or a T cell subset sorted from them (not recorded which). The receptors stem from an adult woman who had mild COVID-19 (a few samples of this study predate the infection). The sample titles of this study are shuffled in the database, so cell type and time point are left out; the donor was told from shared clones.

This chain links TRBV6-1 with TRBJ2-3; D tentatively reads TRBD1 or TRBD2 (6 bases each). The V end was cut by 7 bases, the J end by 4 bases, with 18 bases between. The CDR3 extends over 15 amino acids. Germline CDR1 MNHNS, CDR2 SASEGT. The CDR3 DNA reads as TGTGCCAGCAACGGGGGCACAGGGAGCCCAGATACGCAGTATTTT. Its translation: CASNGGTGSPDTQYF.

The chain joins TRBV7-3 to TRBJ2-2; no definite D call. Trimming cost V 4 bases and J 8 bases, with 11 bases left between them. CDR1 SGHTA and CDR2 FQGTGA come from the germline V gene. The CDR3 sequence is 13 residues long. CDR3: CASSSNNPGELFF. The CDR3 DNA reads TGTGCCAGCAGCTCTAATAACCCAGGGGAGCTGTTTTTT. Variable domain in full (rest from reference TRBV7-3 and TRBJ2-2): GAGVSQTPSNKVTEKGKYVELRCDPISGHTALYWYRQSLGQGPEFLIYFQGTGAADDSGLPNDRFFAVRPEGSVSTLKIQRTERGDSAVYLCASSSNNPGELFFGEGSRLTVL.

CDR3 loop: CASSLVSTGSGGYQETQYF. The DNA for the CDR3 is TGTGCCAGCAGCTTAGTATCGACAGGGTCTGGGGGGTACCAAGAGACCCAGTACTTC. J is TRBJ2-5 and V is TRBV7-8; TRBD1 might be the D (7 bases). The CDR3 has 19 residues. In germline, CDR1 is SGHVS, CDR2 FQNEAQ. V was trimmed by 1 base and J by 0 bases, leaving 21 bases between them.

The rearrangement joins TRBV10-3 to TRBJ2-7, with D perhaps matching TRBD1 or TRBD2 (5 bases each). The CDR3 is 14 amino acids. CDR1 and CDR2 (germline): ENHRY, SYGVKD. The V gene lost 10 bases and the J gene lost 0 bases, with 16 bases spanning the gap. The CDR3 nucleotides read TGTGCCACCTCTCCACGGGACGACTCCTACGAGCAGTACTTC. Amino acids: CATSPRDDSYEQYF.

This clonotype was counted many times. This chain's CDR3 is CATSDQGEDTGELFF. The DNA of the CDR3 is TGTGCCACCAGCGACCAGGGCGAGGACACCGGGGAGCTGTTTTTT. The rearrangement links TRBV24-1 to TRBJ2-2, with a weak D call TRBD1 (5 bases). Germline assignment: CDR1 KGHDR and CDR2 SFDVKD. V lost 7 bases and J lost 3, with 14 bases in between. The CDR3 contains 15 residues.